Shown below are 11 T cell receptor beta chains from a single sample sequenced in a study of T cell changes during pregnancy in multiple sclerosis. The data were produced by immunoSEQ multiplex PCR, yet TCRdb's version contains in-frame clones alone and is incomplete. The repertoire includes under 20,000 clones, about nine tenths of them detected once, and 7.5% sits in the top ten. The source was CD8+ T cells from peripheral blood mononuclear cells, collected in the second trimester of pregnancy. The receptor set was obtained from a female donor in good health, enrolled as a control in a pregnancy study.

Here the CDR3 reads CASSASTEINEKLFF. CDR3 DNA sequence: TGTGCCAGCAGTGCTTCGACAGAAATAAATGAAAAACTGTTTTTT. The V and J genes are TRBV6-4 and TRBJ1-4; a weak D match, TRBD1 (5 bases). The V gene lost 4 bases and the J gene lost 5 bases, with 14 bases spanning the gap. Germline V lookup: CDR1 MRHNA, CDR2 SNTAGT. The CDR3 has 15 residues.

The gene calls are TRBV29-1 and TRBJ2-1; 10 bases are shared with TRBD1. This CDR3 has 13 amino acids. V lost 5 bases and J lost 4; bases outside the gene matches: 2. CDR1 and CDR2 from the germline V gene are SQVTM and ANQGSEA. CDR3 nucleotide sequence: TGCAGCGTTCCGGGACAGGGGTACAATGAGCAGTTCTTC. Its translation is CSVPGQGYNEQFF.

Turning to this clone: A junction boundary mismatches the germline segment, possibly from a read error. The same CDR3 arises from other DNA sequences in this sample as well. J is TRBJ2-7 and V is TRBV19, with D unresolved. This CDR3 has 14 residues. Looked up from germline, CDR1 is LNHDA and CDR2 is SQIVND (reference sequence). CDR3: CASSIFPRGYEQYF. The DNA of the CDR3 is TGTGCCAGTAGTATTTTTCCCCGAGGATACGAACAGTACTTC.

The rearrangement links TRBV16 to TRBJ1-1; a possible D gene is TRBD1 (5 bases). Trimming stripped 4 bases from V and 10 bases from J, with 13 bases between. CDR1 is KGHSY, CDR2 FQNENV, per germline. The CDR3 runs to 12 residues. This chain's CDR3 is CASSLIAQGAFF. In DNA form, the CDR3 reads TGTGCCAGCAGCCTTATAGCCCAGGGAGCTTTCTTT.

The gene calls are TRBV19 and TRBJ2-3, with D possibly TRBD2 on 6 matching bases. The V end lost 5 bases, the J end lost 6 bases, and 18 bases lay between the germline ends. CDR1 is LNHDA, CDR2 SQIVND, per germline (reference sequence). This CDR3 has 15 residues. CDR3 nucleotide sequence: TGTGCCAGTAGTTGGAGGTTGGGGAGGAGGGATACGCAGTATTTT. Amino acid sequence: CASSWRLGRRDTQYF.

This sequence joins TRBV6-1 and TRBJ1-1; D possibly corresponds to TRBD1 (5 bases). Germline CDR1 MNHNS, CDR2 SASEGT. The CDR3 consists of 15 residues. The ends were cut back, 1 base at V and 4 bases at J, with 13 bases in the middle. CDR3 region: CASSEGAGLSTEAFF. The CDR3 region has the DNA TGTGCCAGCAGTGAAGGGGCAGGGCTAAGCACTGAAGCTTTCTTT.

The chain employs TRBV9 and TRBJ2-7; D is possibly TRBD2 (5 bases). V was shortened by 0 bases and J by 2 bases, with 9 bases between the two germline ends. CDR3 length: 14 residues. From germline, CDR1 is SGDLS and CDR2 YYNGEE. The CDR3 reads CASSVGTGAYEQYF. For the CDR3, the DNA is TGTGCCAGCAGCGTAGGGACTGGCGCCTACGAGCAGTACTTC.

The chain uses TRBV2 and TRBJ1-1; the D is unclear. V was shortened by 2 bases and J by 7 bases, with 14 bases between the two germline ends. This CDR3 has 14 residues. CDR1 SNHLY and CDR2 FYNNEI come from the germline V gene. In DNA, the CDR3 is TGTGCCAGCAGTGAATCTTTTGCGGCCAGTGAAGCTTTCTTT. Encoded protein: CASSESFAASEAFF.

The rearrangement uses TRBV19 and TRBJ2-1, with a possible D match to TRBD2 (7 bases). Germline values: CDR1 LNHDA, CDR2 SQIVND (reference sequence). This CDR3 region has 18 residues. Trimming left V 1 base short and J 12 bases short, with 28 bases between. CDR3 nucleotide sequence: TGTGCCAGTAGTATAGGCCCGATAGGGGGGGAGAGTACGGGGGGGCAGTTCTTC. This sequence encodes CASSIGPIGGESTGGQFF.

The chain employs TRBV27 and TRBJ2-3; 8 nucleotides line up with TRBD1. After removal of 5 bases from V and 7 bases from J, the junction contained 2 bases not matched to a gene. The germline V gene encodes CDR1 MNHEY and CDR2 SMNVEV (reference sequence). The CDR3 covers 12 residues. The CDR3 region is CASSRQGNTQYF. DNA of the CDR3: TGTGCCAGCAGTCGACAGGGGAATACGCAGTATTTT.

The chain combines TRBV28 with TRBJ2-4, with 8 nucleotides matching TRBD2. V lost 2 bases to trimming and J lost 0 bases; unmatched junction nucleotides: 12. The CDR3 loop spans 19 amino acids. Per the germline V gene, CDR1 is MDHEN and CDR2 is SYDVKM. CDR3 loop: CASSLSSGGRFLAKNIQYF. The CDR3 DNA sequence: TGTGCCAGCAGTTTAAGTAGTGGCGGGAGGTTCTTAGCCAAAAACATTCAGTACTTC.